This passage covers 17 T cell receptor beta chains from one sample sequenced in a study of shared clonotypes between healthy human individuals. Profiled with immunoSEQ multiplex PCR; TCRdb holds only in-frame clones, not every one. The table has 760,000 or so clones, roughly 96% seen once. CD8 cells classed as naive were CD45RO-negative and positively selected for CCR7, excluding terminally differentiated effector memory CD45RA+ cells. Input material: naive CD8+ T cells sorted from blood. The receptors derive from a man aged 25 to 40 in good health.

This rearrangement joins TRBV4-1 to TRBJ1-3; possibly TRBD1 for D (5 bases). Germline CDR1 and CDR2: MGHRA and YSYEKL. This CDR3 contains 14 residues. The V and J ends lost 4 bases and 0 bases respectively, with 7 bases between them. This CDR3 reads CASSLRVSGNTIYF. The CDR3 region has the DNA TGCGCCAGCAGCCTCAGGGTCTCTGGAAACACCATATATTTT.

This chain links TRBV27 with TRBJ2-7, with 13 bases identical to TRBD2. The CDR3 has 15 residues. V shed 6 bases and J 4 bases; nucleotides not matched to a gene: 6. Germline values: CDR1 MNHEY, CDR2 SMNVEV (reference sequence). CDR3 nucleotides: TGTGCCAGCAGCCTGACTAGCGGGAGGCCGTACGAGCAGTACTTC. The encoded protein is CASSLTSGRPYEQYF.

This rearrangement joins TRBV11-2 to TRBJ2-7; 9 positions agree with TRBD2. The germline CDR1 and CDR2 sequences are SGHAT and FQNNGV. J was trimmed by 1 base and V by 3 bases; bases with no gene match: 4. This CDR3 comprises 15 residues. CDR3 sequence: CASSFSGRGSYEQYF. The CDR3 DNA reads TGTGCCAGCAGCTTTAGCGGGAGAGGGTCCTACGAGCAGTACTTC.

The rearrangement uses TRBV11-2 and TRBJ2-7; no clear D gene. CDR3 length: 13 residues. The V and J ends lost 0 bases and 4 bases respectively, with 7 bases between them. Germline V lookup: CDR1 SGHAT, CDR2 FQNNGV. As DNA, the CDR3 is TGTGCCAGCAGCTTAGACCTCAATTACGAGCAGTACTTC. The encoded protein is CASSLDLNYEQYF. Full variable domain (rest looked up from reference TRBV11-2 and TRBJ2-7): EAGVAQSPRYKIIEKRQSVAFWCNPISGHATLYWYQQILGQGPKLLIQFQNNGVVDDSQLPKDRFSAERLKGVDSTLKIQPAKLEDSAVYLCASSLDLNYEQYFGPGTRLTVT.

DNA of the CDR3: TGTGCCAGCTCACTTATTGAGACCCAGTACTTC. Amino acid sequence: CASSLIETQYF. The chain employs TRBV18 and TRBJ2-5; D uncertain. Looked up from germline, CDR1 is KGHSH and CDR2 is LQKENI. This CDR3 has 11 residues. Trimming left V 4 bases short and J 5 bases short, with 5 bases between. The full variable domain, its missing parts supplied by reference TRBV18 and TRBJ2-5, is NAGVMQNPRHLVRRRGQEARLRCSPMKGHSHVYWYRQLPEEGLKFMVYLQKENIIDESGMPKERFSAEFPKEGPSILRIQQVVRGDSAAYFCASSLIETQYFGPGTRLLVL.

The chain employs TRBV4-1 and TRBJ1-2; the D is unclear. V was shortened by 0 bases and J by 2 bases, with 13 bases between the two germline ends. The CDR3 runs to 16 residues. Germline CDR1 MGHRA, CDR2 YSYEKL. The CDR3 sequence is CASSQDPAGGNYGYTF. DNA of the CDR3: TGCGCCAGCAGCCAAGACCCGGCAGGAGGGAACTATGGCTACACCTTC.

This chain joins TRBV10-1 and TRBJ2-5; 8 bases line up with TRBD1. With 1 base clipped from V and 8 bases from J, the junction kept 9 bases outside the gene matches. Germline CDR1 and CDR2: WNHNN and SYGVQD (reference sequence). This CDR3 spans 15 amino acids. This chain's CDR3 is CASSEWTGQGETQYF. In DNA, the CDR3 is TGCGCCAGCAGTGAGTGGACAGGACAGGGCGAAACCCAGTACTTC.

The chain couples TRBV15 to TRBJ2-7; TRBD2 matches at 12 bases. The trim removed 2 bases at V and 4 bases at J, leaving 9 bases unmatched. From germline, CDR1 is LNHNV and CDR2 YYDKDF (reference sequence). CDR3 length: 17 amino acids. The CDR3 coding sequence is TGTGCCACCAGCAGAAGCACCACGACTAGCGGGAGATACGAGCAGTACTTC. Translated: CATSRSTTTSGRYEQYF.

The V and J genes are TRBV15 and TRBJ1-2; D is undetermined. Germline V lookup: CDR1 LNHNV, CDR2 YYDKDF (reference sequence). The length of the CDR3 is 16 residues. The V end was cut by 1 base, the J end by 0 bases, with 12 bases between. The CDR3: CATSRARTTTNYGYTF. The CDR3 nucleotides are TGTGCCACCAGCAGAGCCCGGACTACTACTAACTATGGCTACACCTTC.

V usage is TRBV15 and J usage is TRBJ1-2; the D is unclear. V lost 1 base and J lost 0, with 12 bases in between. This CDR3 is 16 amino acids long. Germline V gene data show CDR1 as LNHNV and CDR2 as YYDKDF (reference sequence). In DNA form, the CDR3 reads TGTGCCACCAGCAGAGGCGAGGGCAGGCCTAACTATGGCTACACCTTC. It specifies CATSRGEGRPNYGYTF.

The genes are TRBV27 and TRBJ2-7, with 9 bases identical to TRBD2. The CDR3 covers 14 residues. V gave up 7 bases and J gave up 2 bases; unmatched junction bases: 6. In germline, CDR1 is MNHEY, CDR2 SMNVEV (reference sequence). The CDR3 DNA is TGTGCCAGCAAAATAGCGGGAGAGGCCTACGAGCAGTACTTC. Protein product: CASKIAGEAYEQYF.

The CDR3 here is CSVEVGTSPYEQYF. The CDR3 region has the DNA TGCAGCGTTGAAGTCGGTACATCACCCTACGAGCAGTACTTC. The chain uses TRBV29-1 and TRBJ2-7; no definite D call. Germline CDR1 is SQVTM and CDR2 is ANQGSEA. The CDR3 is made up of 14 amino acids. V gave up 1 base and J gave up 2 bases, with 12 bases separating them.

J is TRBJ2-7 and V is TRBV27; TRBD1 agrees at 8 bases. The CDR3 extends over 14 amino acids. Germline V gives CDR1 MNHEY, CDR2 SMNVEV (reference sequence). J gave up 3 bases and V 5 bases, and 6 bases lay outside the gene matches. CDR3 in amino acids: CASSTRTGLYEQYF. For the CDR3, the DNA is TGTGCCAGCAGTACCCGGACAGGGCTCTACGAGCAGTACTTC.

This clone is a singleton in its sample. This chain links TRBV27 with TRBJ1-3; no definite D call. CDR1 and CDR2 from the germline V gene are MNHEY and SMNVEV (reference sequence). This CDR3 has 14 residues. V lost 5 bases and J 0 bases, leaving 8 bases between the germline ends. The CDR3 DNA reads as TGTGCCAGCAGTATTGGGAGCTCTGGAAACACCATATATTTT. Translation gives CASSIGSSGNTIYF.

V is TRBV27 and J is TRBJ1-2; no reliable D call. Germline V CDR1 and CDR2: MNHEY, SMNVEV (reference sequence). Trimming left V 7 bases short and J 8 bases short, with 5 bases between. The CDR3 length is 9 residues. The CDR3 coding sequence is TGTGCCAGCAAGGGCGGCTACACCTTC. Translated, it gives CASKGGYTF.

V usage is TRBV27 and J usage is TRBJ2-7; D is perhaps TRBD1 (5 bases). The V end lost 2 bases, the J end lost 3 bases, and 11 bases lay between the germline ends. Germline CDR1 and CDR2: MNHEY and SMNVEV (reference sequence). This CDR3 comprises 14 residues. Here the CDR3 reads CASSLIATGYEQYF. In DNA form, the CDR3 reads TGTGCCAGCAGTTTAATCGCCACAGGCTACGAGCAGTACTTC.

The CDR3: CASSLGGQGAPSYEQYF. CDR3 nucleotide sequence: TGTGCCAGCAGTTTGGGCGGCCAGGGGGCACCCTCCTACGAGCAGTACTTC. The chain couples TRBV7-9 to TRBJ2-7, with 8 bases lining up with TRBD1. From germline, CDR1 is SEHNR and CDR2 FQNEAQ (reference sequence). The CDR3 spans 17 residues. The J segment lost 0 bases and the V segment lost 6 bases, leaving 13 bases of the junction unmatched. The full variable domain, completed using reference TRBV7-9 and TRBJ2-7, is DTGVSQNPRHKITKRGQNVTFRCDPISEHNRLYWYRQTLGQGPEFLTYFQNEAQLEKSRLLSDRFSAERPKGSFSTLEIQRTEQGDSAMYLCASSLGGQGAPSYEQYFGPGTRLTVT.